This TCR beta chain is from a study of cytomegalovirus exposure and HLA in healthy donors. This PCR relied on a set of 60 Vbeta primers and 13 Jbeta primers. Sequenced by immunoSEQ multiplex PCR; TCRdb stores in-frame clones only, minus some. The profile shows some 180,000 clones, around 81% of them singletons. For this clone: Its antigen is as yet unknown.

Study-wide results and limits: In all likelihood, a cluster of highly shared sequence variants was a sequencing artifact. The classifier reportedly diagnosed cytomegalovirus status with high sensitivity and specificity. There were around 160 TCR beta chains listed as cytomegalovirus-associated.

The sample taken for sequencing was PBMCs. This receptor was taken from a young man in good health and CMV-seronegative.

The CDR3 sequence: CASSLTGLDNQPQHF. The CDR3, as DNA: TGCGCCAGCAGTCTAACAGGTCTCGACAATCAGCCCCAGCATTTT. The chain uses TRBV5-1 and TRBJ1-5, with D possibly TRBD1 on 5 matching bases. The CDR3 has 15 residues. Trimming took off 5 bases at V and 3 bases at J, with 15 bases between the two ends. The germline gives CDR1 SGHRS, CDR2 YFSETQ.